This is a list of T cell receptor beta chains from one sample in a study of blood T cell repertoires in COVID-19. Clones were sequenced by immunoSEQ multiplex PCR, and TCRdb holds only the in-frame ones, with some missing. This sample carries 100,000 to 150,000 clones, around 83% of them seen once, and the ten largest clones take approximately 3%. Sequencing was done on a sample of peripheral blood. The source of these receptors is a woman older than 75 with COVID-19, enrolled during active disease. Each CDR3 is given without its conserved first and last residue. Fields, in order: CDR3 protein, D gene, V gene. A D gene is named only where the DNA matches it firmly.

ASSLGGRAYEQY TRBD2 TRBV5-4
ASSHPGGPWETQY TRBD2 TRBV14
ASSYPSGGGWEQTQY NA TRBV6-2/TRBV6-3
ASSVGPGEKLF NA TRBV6-4
ASSQGGTSGASYNEQF TRBD2 TRBV4-3
ASSHPLAGAGTGELF TRBD2 TRBV19
ASSTRSREAGYT NA TRBV27
ASSQAAAGGISAGELF TRBD2 TRBV4-2
ASGRRGDNQPQH NA TRBV27
ASSFHRLATVREY TRBD2 TRBV6-6
SISEVSEAF NA TRBV20-1
ASSLGGRGETQY TRBD2 TRBV5-6
ASSLERTYGYT NA TRBV7-2
ASSFAGGTDTQY NA TRBV28
ASSPGGTGVFGGYT TRBD1 TRBV9
ASSTGTYYEQY NA TRBV6-6
ASSEMGGTEAF NA TRBV6-4
ASSLSHGGSQPQH NA TRBV7-2
ASSQVLGQGNSPLH TRBD1 TRBV3-1/TRBV3-2
ASSYRPGISTDTQY NA TRBV6-2/TRBV6-3
ASSSSEGRTDTQY NA TRBV11-2
ASSRGGAQGSYNEQF TRBD2 TRBV5-4